The source of this T cell receptor (beta chain) is a study of blood T cell repertoires in COVID-19. The overall study: Sources were T cells, B-cell-depleted T cells, or PBMCs; the material itself was cDNA or gDNA.

Authors' data handling: Using reference gene primer amplification, nucleated cell counts were estimated. Using immunoSEQ multiplex PCR, the repertoire was profiled, and TCRdb retains in-frame clones only, with some absent. For V, J and clone size, that table is used; D and trimming come from the DNA. The sample consists of about 100,000 clones, roughly 88% of them appearing once. This clone was seen once. This CDR3 is 17 amino acids long. V dropped 7 bases and J dropped 1 base, with 20 bases sitting between them. The specimen sequenced was peripheral blood. The clonotype originates from a human donor in a cohort sampled during active COVID-19. The chain is built from TRBV23-1 and TRBJ1-5; D unresolved. TRBV23-1 is annotated as an ORF whose role is uncertain. Written as DNA, the CDR3 is TGCGCCAGCATCAACACGGACGGGAAAAAAAGCAATCAGCCCCAGCATTTT. Translation: CASINTDGKKSNQPQHF.